The clone carrying this T cell receptor beta chain was seen at least ten times. Its antigen is as yet unknown. The data originate from a study of CD8 T cells in ankylosing spondylitis. Study-wide results and caveats: In ankylosing spondylitis blood, a motif of fewer than 10 highly homologous TCR beta variants appeared characteristic. A CD8+ phenotype characterized the disease-linked clones, which were relatively rare in peripheral blood.

The CDR3 totals 15 residues. CDR1 is SGHRS and CDR2 is YFSETQ in the germline V gene. J was trimmed by 10 bases and V by 3 bases; bases with no gene match: 11. From the 5' RACE reads, TCRdb called clonotypes with MiXCR, one entry per CDR3 protein. This sample yields around 300,000 distinct CDR3 sequences, of which under 14% are seen a single time; roughly 9.2% belongs to the top ten. The sequencing sample was made of blood, either unsorted or a sorted T cell fraction (not recorded which). J is TRBJ2-1 and V is TRBV5-1; 9 positions agree with TRBD2. The sequence came from a female donor with ankylosing spondylitis or in good health (not recorded which). The chain's CDR3 is CASSSIAGDRSEQFF. The CDR3 coding sequence is TGCGCCAGCAGCTCGATAGCGGGAGATCGGAGCGAGCAGTTCTTC.